This T cell receptor beta chain was profiled in a study of T cell responses to AZD1222 COVID-19 vaccine. General observations from the study: Only five to seven individuals given AZD1222 were seropositive at baseline. Researchers report vaccine-associated CD4 TCRs spanning spike, with dominance at 160-218 and 743-854.

A remark on this clone: Antigen unknown.

The table came from immunoSEQ multiplex PCR; TCRdb's copy has only in-frame clones and leaves some out. Of roughly 180,000 clones detected, under 95% appear once; the ten largest clones hold 1.3%. Pooling of second doses given at about 4 or about 12 weeks was done. V lost 4 bases to trimming and J lost 7 bases, with 8 bases between them. The CDR3 sequence is 12 residues long. CDR1 SGHNT and CDR2 YENEEA come from the germline V gene. The specimen comprised peripheral blood, sampled 28 days after the second AZD1222 dose. The sequence came from an adult who received the AZD1222 COVID-19 vaccine. The chain couples TRBV11-3 to TRBJ2-1; D remains unclear. This CDR3 reads CASSSGDNEQFF. The CDR3 DNA follows: TGTGCCAGCAGCTCCGGTGATAATGAGCAGTTCTTC. Drawing the rest from reference TRBV11-3 and TRBJ2-1, the complete variable domain is EAGVVQSPRYKIIEKKQPVAFWCNPISGHNTLYWYLQNLGQGPELLIRYENEEAVDDSQLPKDRFSAERLKGVDSTLKIQPAELGDSAVYLCASSSGDNEQFFGPGTRLTVL.